This T cell receptor beta chain was identified in a study of cytomegalovirus exposure and HLA in healthy donors. The PCR had 60 Vbeta and 13 Jbeta primers. The data were produced by immunoSEQ multiplex PCR, yet TCRdb's version contains in-frame clones alone and is incomplete. The data contain about 90,000 clones, approximately 90% of them singletons. Germline V gene lookup returns CDR1 SGHRS and CDR2 YFSETQ. Trimming at V came to 0 bases and at J to 7 bases, leaving 5 bases not matched to a gene. This CDR3 spans 14 amino acids. In regard to this clone: The antigen remains undetermined.

Study-wide results and caveats: Previous analysis showed most TCR beta V segments were productive about 87% or about 30% of the time. It emerged from a later analysis that several of the most significant clusters appeared to be linked to common viral pathogens. Looking again later, the authors saw that most CMV-associated TCR beta chains seemed HLA-restricted. Clonal expansion, a later analysis showed, was greater in HLA-associated TCR beta chains than in equally common others.

Sequenced: PBMCs. V and J are TRBV5-1 and TRBJ1-2; 8 positions agree with TRBD1. The source of this sequence is a man younger than 35 in good health and CMV-seronegative. The CDR3 DNA follows: TGCGCCAGCAGCTTGGCTTTGGACAGGGCTGGCTACACCTTC. It yields the protein CASSLALDRAGYTF.